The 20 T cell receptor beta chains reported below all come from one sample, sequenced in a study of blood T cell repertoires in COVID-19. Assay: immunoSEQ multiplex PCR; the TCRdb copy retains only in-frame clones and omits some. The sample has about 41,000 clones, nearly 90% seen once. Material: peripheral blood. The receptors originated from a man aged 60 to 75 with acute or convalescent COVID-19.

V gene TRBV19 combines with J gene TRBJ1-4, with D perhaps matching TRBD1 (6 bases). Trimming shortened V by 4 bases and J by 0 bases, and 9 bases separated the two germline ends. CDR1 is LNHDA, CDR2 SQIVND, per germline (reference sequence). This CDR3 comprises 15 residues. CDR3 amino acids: CASSTRTATNEKLFF. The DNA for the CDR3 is TGTGCCAGTAGTACCCGGACAGCAACTAATGAAAAACTGTTTTTT. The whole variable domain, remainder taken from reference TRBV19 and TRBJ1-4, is DGGITQSPKYLFRKEGQNVTLSCEQNLNHDAMYWYRQDPGQGLRLIYYSQIVNDFQKGDIAEGYSVSREKKESFPLTVTSAQKNPTAFYLCASSTRTATNEKLFFGSGTQLSVL.

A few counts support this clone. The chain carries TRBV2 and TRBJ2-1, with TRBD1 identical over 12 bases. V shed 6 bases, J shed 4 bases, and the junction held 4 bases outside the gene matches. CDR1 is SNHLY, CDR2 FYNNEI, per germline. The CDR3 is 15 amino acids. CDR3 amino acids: CASRGDRGLYNEQFF. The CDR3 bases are TGTGCCAGCAGGGGGGACAGGGGGCTTTACAATGAGCAGTTCTTC.

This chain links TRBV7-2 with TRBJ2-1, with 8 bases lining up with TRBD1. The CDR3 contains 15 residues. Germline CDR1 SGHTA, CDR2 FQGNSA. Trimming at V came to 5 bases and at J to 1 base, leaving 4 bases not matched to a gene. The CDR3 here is CASSPRTGSYNEQFF. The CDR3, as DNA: TGTGCCAGCAGCCCGAGGACAGGGTCCTACAATGAGCAGTTCTTC.

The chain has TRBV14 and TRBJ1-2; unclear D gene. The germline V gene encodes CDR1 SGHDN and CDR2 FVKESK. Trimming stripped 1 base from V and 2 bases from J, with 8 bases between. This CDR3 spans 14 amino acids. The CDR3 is CASSQGALNYGYTF. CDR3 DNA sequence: TGTGCCAGCAGCCAAGGAGCACTAAACTATGGCTACACCTTC.

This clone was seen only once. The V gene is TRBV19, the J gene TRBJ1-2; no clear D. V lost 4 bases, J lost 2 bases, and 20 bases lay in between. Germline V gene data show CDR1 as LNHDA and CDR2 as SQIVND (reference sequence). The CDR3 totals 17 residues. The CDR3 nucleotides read TGTGCCAGTAGTAACTCCGACGCCAGGTTAAGAAACTATGGCTACACCTTC. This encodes CASSNSDARLRNYGYTF.

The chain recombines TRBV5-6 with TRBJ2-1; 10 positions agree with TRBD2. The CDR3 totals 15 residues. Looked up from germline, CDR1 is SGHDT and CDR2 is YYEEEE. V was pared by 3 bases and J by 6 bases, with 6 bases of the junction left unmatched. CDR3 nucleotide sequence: TGTGCCAGCAGCTCCGGACTAGCGGTTGGCAATGAGCAGTTCTTC. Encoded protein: CASSSGLAVGNEQFF. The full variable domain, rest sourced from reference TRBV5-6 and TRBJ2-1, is DAGVTQSPTHLIKTRGQQVTLRCSPKSGHDTVSWYQQALGQGPQFIFQYYEEEERQRGNFPDRFSGHQFPNYSSELNVNALLLGDSALYLCASSSGLAVGNEQFFGPGTRLTVL.

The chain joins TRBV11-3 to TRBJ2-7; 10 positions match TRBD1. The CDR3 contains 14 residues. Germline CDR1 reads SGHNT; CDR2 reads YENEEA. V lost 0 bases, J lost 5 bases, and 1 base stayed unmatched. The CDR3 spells CASSLEGQGNEQYF. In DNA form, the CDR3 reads TGTGCCAGCAGCTTAGAGGGACAGGGGAACGAGCAGTACTTC.

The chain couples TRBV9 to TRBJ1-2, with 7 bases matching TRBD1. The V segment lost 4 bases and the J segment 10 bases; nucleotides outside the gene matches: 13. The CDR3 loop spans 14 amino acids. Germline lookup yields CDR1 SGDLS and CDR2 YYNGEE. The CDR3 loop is CASSPPSPGQTYTF. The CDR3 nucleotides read TGTGCCAGCAGCCCACCATCCCCGGGACAGACCTACACCTTC.

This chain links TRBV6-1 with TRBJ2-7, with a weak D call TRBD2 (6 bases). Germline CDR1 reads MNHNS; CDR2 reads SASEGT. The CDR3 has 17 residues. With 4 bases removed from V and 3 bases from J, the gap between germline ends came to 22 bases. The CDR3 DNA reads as TGTGCCAGCAGTGGGCCGACTAGTTGGGTGGGGTTCTACGAGCAGTACTTC. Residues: CASSGPTSWVGFYEQYF.

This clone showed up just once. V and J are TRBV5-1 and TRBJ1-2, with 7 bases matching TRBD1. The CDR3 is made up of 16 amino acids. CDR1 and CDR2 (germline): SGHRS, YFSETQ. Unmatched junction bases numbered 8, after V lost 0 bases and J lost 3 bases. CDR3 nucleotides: TGCGCCAGCAGCTTGGGACAGGGTTTAAACTACTATGGCTACACCTTC. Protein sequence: CASSLGQGLNYYGYTF.

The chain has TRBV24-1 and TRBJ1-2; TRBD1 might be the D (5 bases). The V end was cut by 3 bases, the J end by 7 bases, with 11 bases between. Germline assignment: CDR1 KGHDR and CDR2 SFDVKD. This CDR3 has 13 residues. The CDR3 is CATSDGTSSGYTF. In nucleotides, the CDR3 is TGTGCCACCAGTGATGGGACTTCCTCTGGCTACACCTTC.

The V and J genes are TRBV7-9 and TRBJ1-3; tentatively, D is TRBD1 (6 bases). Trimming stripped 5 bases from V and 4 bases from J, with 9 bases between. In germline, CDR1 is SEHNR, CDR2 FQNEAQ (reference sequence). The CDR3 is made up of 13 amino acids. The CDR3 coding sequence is TGTGCCAGCAGCCCAGGGGCGGGAAACACCATATATTTT. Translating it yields CASSPGAGNTIYF.

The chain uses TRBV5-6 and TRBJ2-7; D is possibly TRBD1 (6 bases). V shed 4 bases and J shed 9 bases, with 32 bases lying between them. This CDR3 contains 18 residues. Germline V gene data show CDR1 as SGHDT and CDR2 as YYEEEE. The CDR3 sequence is CASSGGPYYRQVPSVQYF. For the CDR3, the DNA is TGTGCCAGCAGCGGGGGCCCCTACTACAGACAGGTCCCATCCGTGCAGTACTTC.

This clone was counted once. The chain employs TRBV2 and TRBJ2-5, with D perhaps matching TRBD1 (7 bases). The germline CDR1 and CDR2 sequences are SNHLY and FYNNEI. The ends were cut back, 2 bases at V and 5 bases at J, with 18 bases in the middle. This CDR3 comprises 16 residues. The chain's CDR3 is CASSERLGSGGETQYF. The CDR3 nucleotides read TGTGCCAGCAGTGAAAGGTTGGGGTCAGGGGGGGAGACCCAGTACTTC.

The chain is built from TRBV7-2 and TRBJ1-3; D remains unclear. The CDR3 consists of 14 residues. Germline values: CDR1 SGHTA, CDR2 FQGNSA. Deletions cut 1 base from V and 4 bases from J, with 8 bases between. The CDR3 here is CASSLDITGNTIYF. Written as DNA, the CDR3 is TGTGCCAGCAGCTTAGACATAACCGGAAACACCATATATTTT.

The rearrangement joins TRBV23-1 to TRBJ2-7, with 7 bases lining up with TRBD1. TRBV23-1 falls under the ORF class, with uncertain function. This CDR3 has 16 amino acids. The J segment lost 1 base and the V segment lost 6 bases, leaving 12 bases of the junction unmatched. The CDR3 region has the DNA TGCGCCAGCAGCCTGAATCCGGGACAGAAATCCTACGAGCAGTACTTC. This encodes CASSLNPGQKSYEQYF.

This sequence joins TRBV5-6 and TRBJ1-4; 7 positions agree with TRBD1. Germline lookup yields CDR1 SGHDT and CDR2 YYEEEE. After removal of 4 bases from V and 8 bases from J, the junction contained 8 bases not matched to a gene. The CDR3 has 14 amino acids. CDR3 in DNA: TGTGCCAGCAGCCGAGGCATACAGGGGGAAAAACTGTTTTTT. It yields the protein CASSRGIQGEKLFF.

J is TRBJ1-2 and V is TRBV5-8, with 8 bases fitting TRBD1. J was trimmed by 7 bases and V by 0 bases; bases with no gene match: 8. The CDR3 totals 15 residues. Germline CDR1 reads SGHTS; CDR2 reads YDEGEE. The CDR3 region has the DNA TGTGCCAGCAGCTTGGTGGACAGGGCGGCGCGTGGCTACACCTTC. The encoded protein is CASSLVDRAARGYTF.

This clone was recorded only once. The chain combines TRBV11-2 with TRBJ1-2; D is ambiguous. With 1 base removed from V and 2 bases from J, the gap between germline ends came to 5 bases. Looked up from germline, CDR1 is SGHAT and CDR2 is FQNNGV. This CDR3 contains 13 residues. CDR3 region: CASSLGLNYGYTF. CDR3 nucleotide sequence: TGTGCCAGCAGCTTAGGTCTGAACTATGGCTACACCTTC.

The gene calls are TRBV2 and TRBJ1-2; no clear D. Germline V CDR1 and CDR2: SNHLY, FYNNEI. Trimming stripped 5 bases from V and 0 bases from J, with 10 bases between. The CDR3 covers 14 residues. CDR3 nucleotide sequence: TGTGCCAGCAGTTCACAGAGTACTAACTATGGCTACACCTTC. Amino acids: CASSSQSTNYGYTF. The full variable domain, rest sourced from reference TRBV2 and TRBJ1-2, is EPEVTQTPSHQVTQMGQEVILRCVPISNHLYFYWYRQILGQKVEFLVSFYNNEISEKSEIFDDQFSVERPDGSNFTLKIRSTKLEDSAMYFCASSSQSTNYGYTFGSGTRLTVV.